The clone carrying this T cell receptor (beta chain) appeared many times. J lost 5 bases, V lost 1 base, and 14 bases had no gene match. Looked up from germline, CDR1 is MDHEN and CDR2 is SYDVKM. The length of the CDR3 is 18 residues. Each ophthalmopathy patient scored at least 3 on the Clinical Activity Score and at least 4 on NOSPECS grade, with duration under 3 months. Exclusion criteria comprised uncontrolled infection, other autoimmune disease, pregnancy or lactation. The data were taken from a study of T cells in Graves' hyperthyroidism and ophthalmopathy. What was amplified from RNA transcripts were TCR beta CDR3 regions. An initial round of RT-PCR targeting the TCR CDR3 relied on the HTBI primer set. Via MiXCR, TCRdb re-called the multiplex PCR reads, giving one row per CDR3 protein. The sample lists some 490,000 distinct CDR3 sequences, roughly 22% occurring once.

The sample consisted of blood. This clonotype was obtained from an older woman with Graves' ophthalmopathy. V and J are TRBV28 and TRBJ2-7; TRBD2 matches 10 bases. This chain's CDR3 is CASSLSAWQASGGDEQYF. For the CDR3, the DNA is TGTGCCAGCAGTTTATCAGCTTGGCAGGCCAGCGGGGGGGACGAGCAGTACTTC.